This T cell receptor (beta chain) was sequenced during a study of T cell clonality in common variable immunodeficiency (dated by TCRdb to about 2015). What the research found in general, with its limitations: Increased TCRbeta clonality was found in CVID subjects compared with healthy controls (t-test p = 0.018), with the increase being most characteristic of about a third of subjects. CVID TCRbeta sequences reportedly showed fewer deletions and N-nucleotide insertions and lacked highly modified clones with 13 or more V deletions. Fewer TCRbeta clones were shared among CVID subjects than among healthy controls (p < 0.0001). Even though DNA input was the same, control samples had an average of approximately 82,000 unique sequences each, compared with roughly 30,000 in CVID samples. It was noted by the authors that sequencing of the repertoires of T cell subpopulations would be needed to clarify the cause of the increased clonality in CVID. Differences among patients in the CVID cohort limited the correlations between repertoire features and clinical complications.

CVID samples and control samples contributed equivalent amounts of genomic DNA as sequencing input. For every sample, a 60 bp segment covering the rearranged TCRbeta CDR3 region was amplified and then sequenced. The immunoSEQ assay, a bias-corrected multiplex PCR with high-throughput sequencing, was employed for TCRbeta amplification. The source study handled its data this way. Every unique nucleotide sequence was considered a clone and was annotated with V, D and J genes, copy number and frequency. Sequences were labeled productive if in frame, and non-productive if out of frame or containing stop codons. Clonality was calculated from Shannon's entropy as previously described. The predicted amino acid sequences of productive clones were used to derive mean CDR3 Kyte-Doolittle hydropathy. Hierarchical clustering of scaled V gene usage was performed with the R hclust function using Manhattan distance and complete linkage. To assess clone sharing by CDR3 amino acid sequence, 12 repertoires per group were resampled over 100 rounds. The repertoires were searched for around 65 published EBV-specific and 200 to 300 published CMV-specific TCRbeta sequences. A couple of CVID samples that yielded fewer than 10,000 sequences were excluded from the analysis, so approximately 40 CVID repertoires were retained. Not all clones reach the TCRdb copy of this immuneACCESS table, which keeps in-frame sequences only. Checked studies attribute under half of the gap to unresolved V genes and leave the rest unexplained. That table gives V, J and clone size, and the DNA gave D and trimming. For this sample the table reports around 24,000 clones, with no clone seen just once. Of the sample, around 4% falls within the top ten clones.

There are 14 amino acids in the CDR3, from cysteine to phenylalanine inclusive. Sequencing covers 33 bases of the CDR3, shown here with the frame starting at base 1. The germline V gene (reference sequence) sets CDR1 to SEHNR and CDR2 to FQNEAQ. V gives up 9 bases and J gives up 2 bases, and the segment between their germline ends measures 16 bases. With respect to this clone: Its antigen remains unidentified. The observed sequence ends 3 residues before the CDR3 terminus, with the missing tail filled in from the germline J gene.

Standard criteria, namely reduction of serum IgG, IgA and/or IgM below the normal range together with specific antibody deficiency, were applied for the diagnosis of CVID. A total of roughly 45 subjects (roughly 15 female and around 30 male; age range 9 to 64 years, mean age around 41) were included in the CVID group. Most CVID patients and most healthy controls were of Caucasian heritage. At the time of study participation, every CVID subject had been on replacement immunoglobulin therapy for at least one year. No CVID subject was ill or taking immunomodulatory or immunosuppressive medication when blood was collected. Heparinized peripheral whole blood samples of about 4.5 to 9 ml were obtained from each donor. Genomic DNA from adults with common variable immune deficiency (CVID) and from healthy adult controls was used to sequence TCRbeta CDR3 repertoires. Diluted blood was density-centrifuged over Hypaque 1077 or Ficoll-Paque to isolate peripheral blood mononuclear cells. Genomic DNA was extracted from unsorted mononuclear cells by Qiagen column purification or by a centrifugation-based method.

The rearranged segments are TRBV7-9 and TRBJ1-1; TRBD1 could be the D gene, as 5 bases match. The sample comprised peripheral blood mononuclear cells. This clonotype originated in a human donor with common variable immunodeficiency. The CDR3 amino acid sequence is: CASVGGAHNTEAFF. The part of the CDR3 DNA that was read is TGTGCCAGTGTCGGAGGGGCTCATAACACTGAA.